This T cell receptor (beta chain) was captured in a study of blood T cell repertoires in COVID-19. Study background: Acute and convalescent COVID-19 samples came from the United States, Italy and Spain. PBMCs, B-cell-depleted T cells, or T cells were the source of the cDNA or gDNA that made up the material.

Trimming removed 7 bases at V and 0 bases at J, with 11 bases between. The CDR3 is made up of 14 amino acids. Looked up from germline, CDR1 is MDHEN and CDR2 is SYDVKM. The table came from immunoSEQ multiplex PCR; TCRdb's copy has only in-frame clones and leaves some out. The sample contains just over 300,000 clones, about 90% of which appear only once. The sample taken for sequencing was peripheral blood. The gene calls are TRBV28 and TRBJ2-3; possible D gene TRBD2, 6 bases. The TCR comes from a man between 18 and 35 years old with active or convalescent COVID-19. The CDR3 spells CASKGGTSTDTQYF. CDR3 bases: TGTGCCAGCAAGGGCGGGACTAGCACAGATACGCAGTATTTT.